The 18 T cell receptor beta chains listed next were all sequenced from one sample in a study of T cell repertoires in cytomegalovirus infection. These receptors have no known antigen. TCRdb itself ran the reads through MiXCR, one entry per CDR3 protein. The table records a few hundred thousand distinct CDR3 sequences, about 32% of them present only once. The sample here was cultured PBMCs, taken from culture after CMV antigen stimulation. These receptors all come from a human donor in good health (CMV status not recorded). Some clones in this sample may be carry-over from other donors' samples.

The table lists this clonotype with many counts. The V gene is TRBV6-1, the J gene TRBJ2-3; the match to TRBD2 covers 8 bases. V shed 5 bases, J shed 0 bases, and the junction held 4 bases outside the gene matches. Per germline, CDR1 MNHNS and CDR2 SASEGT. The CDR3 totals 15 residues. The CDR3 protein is CASSIAGKSTDTQYF. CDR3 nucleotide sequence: TGTGCCAGCAGTATAGCGGGAAAAAGCACAGATACGCAGTATTTT.

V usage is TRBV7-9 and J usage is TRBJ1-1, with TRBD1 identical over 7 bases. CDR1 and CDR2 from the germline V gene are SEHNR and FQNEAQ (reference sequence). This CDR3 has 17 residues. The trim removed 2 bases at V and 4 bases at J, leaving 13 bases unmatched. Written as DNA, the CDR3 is TGTGCCAGCAGCTTACCCGGGGACAGTATCTCCCCCACTGAAGCTTTCTTT. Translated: CASSLPGDSISPTEAFF.

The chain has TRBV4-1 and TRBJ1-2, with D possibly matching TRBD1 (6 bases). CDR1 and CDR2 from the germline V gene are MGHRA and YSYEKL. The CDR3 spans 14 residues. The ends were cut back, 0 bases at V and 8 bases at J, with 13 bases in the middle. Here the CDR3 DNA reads TGCGCCAGCAGCCAAGAAGGGGGGGCAGAGGGCTACACCTTC. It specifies CASSQEGGAEGYTF.

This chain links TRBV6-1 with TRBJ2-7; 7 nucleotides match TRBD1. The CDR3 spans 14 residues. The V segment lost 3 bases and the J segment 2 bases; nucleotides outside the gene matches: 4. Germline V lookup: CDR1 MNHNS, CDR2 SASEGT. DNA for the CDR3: TGTGCCAGCAGTGACGGGACAGCCGCCTACGAGCAGTACTTC. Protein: CASSDGTAAYEQYF.

The CDR3 region has the DNA TGTGCCAGCAGCTTCGGGACTAGCGGGAGGAACATTCAGTACTTC. This encodes CASSFGTSGRNIQYF. This sequence joins TRBV11-3 and TRBJ2-4, with 15 positions matching TRBD2. Germline V lookup: CDR1 SGHNT, CDR2 YENEEA. The J segment lost 7 bases and the V segment lost 3 bases, leaving 1 base of the junction unmatched. The CDR3 is 15 amino acids.

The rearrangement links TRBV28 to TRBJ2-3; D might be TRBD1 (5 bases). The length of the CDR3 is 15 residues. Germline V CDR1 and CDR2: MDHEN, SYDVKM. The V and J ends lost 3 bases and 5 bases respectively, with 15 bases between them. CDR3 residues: CASSFGRQGGDTQYF. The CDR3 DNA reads TGTGCCAGCAGTTTCGGCCGGCAGGGTGGAGATACGCAGTATTTT.

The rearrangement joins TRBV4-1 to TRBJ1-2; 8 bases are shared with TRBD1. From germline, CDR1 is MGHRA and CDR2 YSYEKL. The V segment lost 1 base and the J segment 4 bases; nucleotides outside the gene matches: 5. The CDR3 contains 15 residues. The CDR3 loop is CASSQGQQGVYGYTF. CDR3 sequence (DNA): TGCGCCAGCAGCCAAGGACAACAGGGGGTCTATGGCTACACCTTC.

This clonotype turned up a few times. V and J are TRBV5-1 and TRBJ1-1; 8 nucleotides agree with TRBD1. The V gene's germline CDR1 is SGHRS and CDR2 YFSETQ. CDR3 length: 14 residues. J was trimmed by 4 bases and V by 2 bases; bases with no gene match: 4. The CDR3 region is CASSLRTGPTEAFF. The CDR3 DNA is TGCGCCAGCAGCTTAAGGACAGGGCCCACTGAAGCTTTCTTT.

The CDR3, as DNA: TGTGCCGGAGCGGGAGGGCATGCGGATACGCAGTATTTT. Translation gives CAGAGGHADTQYF. The genes are TRBV6-2 or TRBV6-3 and TRBJ2-3; 10 bases align to TRBD2. Germline CDR1 and CDR2: MNHEY and SVGEGT. This CDR3 region has 13 residues. V lost 11 bases and J lost 6; bases outside the gene matches: 8.

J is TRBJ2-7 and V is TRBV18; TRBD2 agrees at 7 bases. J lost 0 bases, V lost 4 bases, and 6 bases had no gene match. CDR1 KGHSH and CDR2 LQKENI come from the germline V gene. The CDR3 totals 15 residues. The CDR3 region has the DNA TGTGCCAGCTCACTAACTAGCGCCAGCTCCTACGAGCAGTACTTC. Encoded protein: CASSLTSASSYEQYF.

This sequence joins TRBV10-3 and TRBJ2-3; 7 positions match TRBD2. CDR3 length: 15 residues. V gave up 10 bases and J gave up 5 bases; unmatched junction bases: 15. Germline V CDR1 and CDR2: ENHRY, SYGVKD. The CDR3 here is CATAEYAGVVDTQYF. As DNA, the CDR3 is TGTGCCACCGCCGAATATGCGGGAGTGGTAGATACGCAGTATTTT.

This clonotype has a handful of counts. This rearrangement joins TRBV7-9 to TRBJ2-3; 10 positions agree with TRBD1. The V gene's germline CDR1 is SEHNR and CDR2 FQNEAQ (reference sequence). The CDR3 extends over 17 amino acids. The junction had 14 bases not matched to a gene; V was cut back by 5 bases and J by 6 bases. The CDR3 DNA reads TGTGCCAGCAGCCCGCACTGGATGGGACAGGGGACCGATACGCAGTATTTT. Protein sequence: CASSPHWMGQGTDTQYF.

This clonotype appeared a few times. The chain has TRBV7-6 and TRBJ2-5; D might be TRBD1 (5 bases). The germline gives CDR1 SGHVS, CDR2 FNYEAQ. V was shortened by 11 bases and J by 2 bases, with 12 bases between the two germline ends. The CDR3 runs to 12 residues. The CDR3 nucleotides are TGTGCCTGCTCCAGACAGCAAGAGACCCAGTACTTC. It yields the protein CACSRQQETQYF. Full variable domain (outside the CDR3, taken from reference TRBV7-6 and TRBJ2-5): GAGVSQSPRYKVTKRGQDVALRCDPISGHVSLYWYRQALGQGPEFLTYFNYEAQQDKSGLPNDRFSAERPEGSISTLTIQRTEQRDSAMYRCACSRQQETQYFGPGTRLLVL.

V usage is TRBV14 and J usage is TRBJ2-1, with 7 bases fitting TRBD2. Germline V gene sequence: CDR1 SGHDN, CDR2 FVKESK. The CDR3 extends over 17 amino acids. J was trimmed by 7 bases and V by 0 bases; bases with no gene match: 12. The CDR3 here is CASSQDPSRGSTNEQFF. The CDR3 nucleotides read TGTGCCAGCAGCCAAGATCCGAGTCGCGGGAGTACGAATGAGCAGTTCTTC.

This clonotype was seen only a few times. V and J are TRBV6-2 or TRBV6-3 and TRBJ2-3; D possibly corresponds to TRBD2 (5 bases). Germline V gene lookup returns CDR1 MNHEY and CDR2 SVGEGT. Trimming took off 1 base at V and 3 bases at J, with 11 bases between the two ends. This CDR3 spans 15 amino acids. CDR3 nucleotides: TGTGCCAGCAGTTACTTAGCGCCGACAACAGATACGCAGTATTTT. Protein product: CASSYLAPTTDTQYF.

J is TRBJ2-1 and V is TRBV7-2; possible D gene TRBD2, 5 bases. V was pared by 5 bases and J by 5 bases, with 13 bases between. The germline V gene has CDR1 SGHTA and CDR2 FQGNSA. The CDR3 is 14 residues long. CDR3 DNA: TGTGCCAGCAGCCTTCACTCCGGGAACAATGAGCAGTTCTTC. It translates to CASSLHSGNNEQFF.

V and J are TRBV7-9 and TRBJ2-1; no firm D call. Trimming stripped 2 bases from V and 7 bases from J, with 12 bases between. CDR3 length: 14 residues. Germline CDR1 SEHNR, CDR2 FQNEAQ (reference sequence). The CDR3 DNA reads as TGTGCCAGCAGCTTACTCTCAACCGGTAATGAGCAGTTCTTC. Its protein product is CASSLLSTGNEQFF.

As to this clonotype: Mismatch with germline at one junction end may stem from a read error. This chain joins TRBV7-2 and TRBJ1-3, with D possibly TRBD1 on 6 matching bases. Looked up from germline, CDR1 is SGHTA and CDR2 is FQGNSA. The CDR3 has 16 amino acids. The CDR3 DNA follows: TGTGCCAGCAGCTTTCTCCGGGGGCCTTCTGGAAACTCCATATATTTT. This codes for CASSFLRGPSGNSIYF.